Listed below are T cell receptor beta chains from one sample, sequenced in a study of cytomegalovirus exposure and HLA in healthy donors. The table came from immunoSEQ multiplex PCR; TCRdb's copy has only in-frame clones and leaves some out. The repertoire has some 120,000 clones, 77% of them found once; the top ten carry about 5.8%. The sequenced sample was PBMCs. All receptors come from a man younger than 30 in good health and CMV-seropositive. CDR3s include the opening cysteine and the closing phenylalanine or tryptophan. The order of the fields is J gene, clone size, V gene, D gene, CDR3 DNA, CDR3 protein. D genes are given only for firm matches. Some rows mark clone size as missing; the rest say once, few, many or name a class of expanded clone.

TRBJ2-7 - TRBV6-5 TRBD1 TGTGCCAGCGCCCGACAGGGGGCCGCCTACGAGCAGTACTTC CASARQGAAYEQYF
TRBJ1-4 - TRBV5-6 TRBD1 TGTGCCAGCAGCCCCTACCGGGACAGGGTACAGGTCACTCAGGAAAAACTGTTTTTT CASSPYRDRVQVTQEKLFF
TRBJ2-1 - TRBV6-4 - TGTGCCAGCAGTGTTACGGGGAGCTCCTACAATGAGCAGTTCTTC CASSVTGSSYNEQFF
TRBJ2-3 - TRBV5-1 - TGCGCCAGCAGCTTGGGGGCCCCCGGGGCAGATACGCAGTATTTT CASSLGAPGADTQYF
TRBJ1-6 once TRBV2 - TGTGCCAGCAGTGAATCGGGGGGCGCGGGGAATTCACCCCTCCACTTT CASSESGGAGNSPLHF
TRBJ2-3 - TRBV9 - TGTGCCAGCAGCGTAGGGACTTCCACTAGCACAGATACGCAGTATTTT CASSVGTSTSTDTQYF
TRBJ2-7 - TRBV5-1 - TGCGCCAGCAGCTCGAACACGCAAGTATACGAGCAGTACTTC CASSSNTQVYEQYF
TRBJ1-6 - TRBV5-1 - TGCGCCAGCAGCTCTTCGGGGGATCTTTCACCCCTCCACTTT CASSSSGDLSPLHF
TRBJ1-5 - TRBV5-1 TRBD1 TGCGCCAGCAGCCCAGGGACAGACGATCAGCCCCAGCATTTT CASSPGTDDQPQHF
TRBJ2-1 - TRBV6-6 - TGTGCCAGCAGTTACCGAAGACAGGAATACTACAATGAGCAGTTCTTC CASSYRRQEYYNEQFF
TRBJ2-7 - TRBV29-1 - TGCAGCGTAGCTTGGACAGACGGATTATCTTACGAGCAGTACTTC CSVAWTDGLSYEQYF
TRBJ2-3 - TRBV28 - TGTGCCAGCAGTCCCCGGTGGACAAGCACAGATACGCAGTATTTT CASSPRWTSTDTQYF
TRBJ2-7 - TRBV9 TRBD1 TGTGCCAGCAGCGGTGGACAGGGGATCTCCTACGAGCAGTACTTC CASSGGQGISYEQYF
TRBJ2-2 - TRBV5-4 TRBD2 TGTGCCAGCAGCTCGACTAGCCTTGGCGGGGAGCTGTTTTTT CASSSTSLGGELFF
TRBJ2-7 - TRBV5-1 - TGCGCCAGCAGCCCCCATGTCCCCGGGAGCTCCTACGAGCAGTACTTC CASSPHVPGSSYEQYF
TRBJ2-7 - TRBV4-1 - TGCGCCAGCAGCCAAGATGTAGCCAGCCACTACGAGCAGTACTTC CASSQDVASHYEQYF
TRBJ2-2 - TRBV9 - TGTGCCAGCAGCGTGACTCCTAAAGAGCTGTTTTTT CASSVTPKELFF
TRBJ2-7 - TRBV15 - TGTGCCACCAGCAGTCCCTGGGTGGCGGGGCGATACGAGCAGTACTTC CATSSPWVAGRYEQYF
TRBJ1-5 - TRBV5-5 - TGTGCCAGCAGCGAAGACAGCTATCAGCCCCAGCATTTT CASSEDSYQPQHF
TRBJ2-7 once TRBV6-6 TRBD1 TGTGCCAGCAACGACAGGGGGGAAGGGGAGCAGTACTTC CASNDRGEGEQYF
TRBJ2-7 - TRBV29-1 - TGCAGCGTCGAGGGACACCCAGGCTACGAGCAGTACTTC CSVEGHPGYEQYF
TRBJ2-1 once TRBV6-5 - TGTGCCAGCAGTTCCGGGACTTTCAATGAGCAGTTCTTC CASSSGTFNEQFF